The TCR beta chain under discussion was sequenced for a study of read filtering for tumor transcriptome and immune sequencing. Molecular barcoded adaptors covering alpha/delta and beta/gamma chains were used on about 0.4 ug RNA. TCRdb re-analysed the reads in MiXCR, keeping a single row per CDR3 protein. The profile shows fewer than 50,000 distinct CDR3 sequences, approximately 14% of them singletons. Trimming stripped 4 bases from V and 2 bases from J, with 13 bases between. The CDR3 covers 14 residues. Per the germline V gene, CDR1 is SQVTM and CDR2 is ANQGSEA. This clonotype was seen at least ten times.

The receptor's source is a donor at least 40 years old with multiple myeloma. The genes are TRBV29-1 and TRBJ2-3, with D possibly being TRBD2 (5 bases). The material sequenced was a population of CD138-negative cells sorted from bone marrow. CDR3 loop: CSVGRGTHTDTQYF. The CDR3 DNA reads TGCAGCGTTGGTCGGGGAACCCACACAGATACGCAGTATTTT.